One and the same sample provided the 30 T cell receptor beta chains below, sequenced in a study of cytomegalovirus exposure and HLA in healthy donors. In the PCR, 60 Vbeta and 13 Jbeta primers were used. Measured with immunoSEQ multiplex PCR; TCRdb has only the in-frame clones, and not every one. The table lists fewer than 150,000 clones, around three quarters of them singletons, with about 6.6% in the top ten. The sequencing sample was made of PBMCs. The receptors derive from a woman between 40 and 50 years old in good health and CMV-seropositive.

This rearrangement joins TRBV19 to TRBJ2-3; a weak D match, TRBD1 (5 bases). The V end lost 1 base, the J end lost 3 bases, and 14 bases lay between the germline ends. The germline V gene has CDR1 LNHDA and CDR2 SQIVND (reference sequence). The CDR3 is 16 residues long. CDR3 nucleotide sequence: TGTGCCAGTAGTATAGTGGGCCCAGGGATAACAGATACGCAGTATTTT. Protein: CASSIVGPGITDTQYF.

V usage is TRBV6-4 and J usage is TRBJ2-1, with 7 bases lining up with TRBD2. After removal of 5 bases from V and 6 bases from J, the junction contained 7 bases not matched to a gene. This CDR3 has 14 residues. Germline CDR1 reads MRHNA; CDR2 reads SNTAGT. The CDR3 spells CASSREGGSNEQFF. The CDR3 bases are TGTGCCAGCAGTCGCGAGGGAGGGAGCAATGAGCAGTTCTTC.

This clone has a handful of counts. The chain carries TRBV19 and TRBJ1-1; D not certain. Trimming removed 2 bases at V and 1 base at J, with 8 bases between. The CDR3 length is 14 residues. Germline-derived CDR1 and CDR2 are LNHDA and SQIVND (reference sequence). For the CDR3, the DNA is TGTGCCAGTAGTATACGAGGCGGGAACACTGAAGCTTTCTTT. Translation gives CASSIRGGNTEAFF.

This clone was seen a single time. V gene TRBV6-5 combines with J gene TRBJ1-5, with D possibly matching TRBD1 (5 bases). V was trimmed by 2 bases and J by 1 base, leaving 9 bases between them. Germline-derived CDR1 and CDR2 are MNHEY and SVGAGI. The CDR3 runs to 15 residues. CDR3 DNA: TGTGCCAGCAGTTACGGGGGAGGGAGCAATCAGCCCCAGCATTTT. Translated, it gives CASSYGGGSNQPQHF.

The chain employs TRBV6-6 and TRBJ1-2; D is undetermined. V gave up 3 bases and J gave up 6 bases, with 8 bases separating them. Germline V gene sequence: CDR1 MNHNY, CDR2 SVGAGI (reference sequence). The CDR3 totals 12 residues. As DNA, the CDR3 is TGTGCCAGCAGTTATACGGCGGATGGCTACACCTTC. It codes for CASSYTADGYTF.

This clone has only a few counts. The genes are TRBV29-1 and TRBJ2-1, with 10 bases aligning to TRBD2. Trimming cost V 7 bases and J 3 bases; bases outside gene matches: 12. The CDR3 contains 16 residues. CDR1 SQVTM and CDR2 ANQGSEA come from the germline V gene. This CDR3 is CSAFSRTSGNYNEQFF. CDR3 DNA: TGCAGCGCCTTTTCGAGGACTAGCGGAAACTACAATGAGCAGTTCTTC.

The chain carries TRBV11-3 and TRBJ2-7; TRBD2 matches 7 bases. V was pared by 5 bases and J by 1 base, with 8 bases of the junction left unmatched. The CDR3 length is 15 residues. Germline lookup yields CDR1 SGHNT and CDR2 YENEEA. The CDR3 is CASSPGTKPSYEQYF. The CDR3 coding sequence is TGTGCCAGCAGCCCCGGGACTAAACCGTCCTACGAGCAGTACTTC. Full variable domain (remainder filled in from reference TRBV11-3 and TRBJ2-7): EAGVVQSPRYKIIEKKQPVAFWCNPISGHNTLYWYLQNLGQGPELLIRYENEEAVDDSQLPKDRFSAERLKGVDSTLKIQPAELGDSAVYLCASSPGTKPSYEQYFGPGTRLTVT.

The gene calls are TRBV5-1 and TRBJ2-5; perhaps TRBD2 as D (5 bases). Germline V lookup: CDR1 SGHRS, CDR2 YFSETQ. The V end was cut by 4 bases, the J end by 1 base, with 8 bases between. The CDR3 totals 13 residues. DNA for the CDR3: TGCGCCAGCAGCCTCGGGGTCCAAGAGACCCAGTACTTC. The encoded protein is CASSLGVQETQYF.

This chain connects TRBV19 to TRBJ2-3; 12 bases map to TRBD2. The CDR3 has 16 amino acids. Germline CDR1 is LNHDA and CDR2 is SQIVND (reference sequence). V lost 6 bases and J lost 3; bases outside the gene matches: 7. CDR3 in DNA: TGTGCCAGTAGCCTAGCGGGAGGGCGAGGGACAGATACGCAGTATTTT. Translation gives CASSLAGGRGTDTQYF. Using reference TRBV19 and TRBJ2-3 for the parts outside the CDR3, the full variable domain is DGGITQSPKYLFRKEGQNVTLSCEQNLNHDAMYWYRQDPGQGLRLIYYSQIVNDFQKGDIAEGYSVSREKKESFPLTVTSAQKNPTAFYLCASSLAGGRGTDTQYFGPGTRLTVL.

V is TRBV30 and J is TRBJ2-7; weak D call: TRBD1 (6 bases). This CDR3 region has 14 residues. V gave up 4 bases and J gave up 0 bases, with 13 bases separating them. CDR1 is GTSNPN, CDR2 SVGIG, per germline (reference sequence). The chain's CDR3 is CAWTLNRASYEQYF. The CDR3 region has the DNA TGTGCCTGGACCCTGAACAGGGCCTCCTACGAGCAGTACTTC.

This chain joins TRBV28 and TRBJ2-5; weak D call: TRBD2 (6 bases). This CDR3 is 15 amino acids long. V gave up 5 bases and J gave up 7 bases, with 20 bases separating them. The germline CDR1 and CDR2 sequences are MDHEN and SYDVKM. The CDR3: CASSDRDSGLGTQYF. In nucleotides, the CDR3 is TGTGCCAGCAGTGACCGGGACTCGGGCTTGGGGACCCAGTACTTC.

In its sample, this clone was seen a few times. V and J are TRBV2 and TRBJ2-3; 7 bases map to TRBD2. Looked up from germline, CDR1 is SNHLY and CDR2 is FYNNEI. The V gene end was trimmed by 6 bases and the J gene end by 0 bases; junction bases not matched to a gene: 3. The CDR3 sequence is 14 residues long. In DNA form, the CDR3 reads TGTGCCAGCAGGGATAGCGGGAGCACAGATACGCAGTATTTT. It is translated as CASRDSGSTDTQYF.

This clone has more than one count but fewer than ten. The genes are TRBV20-1 and TRBJ2-5; D is unclear. V lost 5 bases and J lost 5, with 9 bases in between. The CDR3 length is 11 residues. Germline CDR1 is DFQATT and CDR2 is SNEGSKA (reference sequence). The CDR3 sequence: CSAGPWETQYF. CDR3 nucleotides: TGCAGTGCTGGCCCTTGGGAGACCCAGTACTTC.

In its sample, this clone was seen once. V gene TRBV6-1 combines with J gene TRBJ1-2; TRBD1 matches at 7 bases. The CDR3 runs 14 residues. Per germline, CDR1 MNHNS and CDR2 SASEGT. The V segment lost 6 bases and the J segment 2 bases; nucleotides outside the gene matches: 6. The CDR3 spells CASRILTGNYGYTF. CDR3 in DNA: TGTGCCAGCAGGATACTGACAGGGAACTATGGCTACACCTTC.

This clone was seen a handful of times. The gene calls are TRBV9 and TRBJ1-1; D gene unclear. Trimming took 4 bases from V and 11 from J, leaving 15 bases between them. Looked up from germline, CDR1 is SGDLS and CDR2 is YYNGEE. This CDR3 comprises 12 residues. CDR3 region: CASSPVGRQAFF. The CDR3, as DNA: TGTGCCAGCAGCCCCGTAGGGAGGCAGGCTTTCTTT. The whole variable domain, filled in from reference TRBV9 and TRBJ1-1, reads DSGVTQTPKHLITATGQRVTLRCSPRSGDLSVYWYQQSLDQGLQFLIQYYNGEERAKGNILERFSAQQFPDLHSELNLSSLELGDSALYFCASSPVGRQAFFGQGTRLTVV.

This clone was picked up one time. This chain connects TRBV5-5 to TRBJ2-3, with TRBD2 as a possible D gene (5 bases). The V gene lost 0 bases and the J gene lost 3 bases, with 11 bases spanning the gap. The V gene's germline CDR1 is SGHKS and CDR2 YYEKEE (reference sequence). The CDR3 sequence is 15 residues long. The CDR3, as DNA: TGTGCCAGCAGCTTGGAGGGAGAGGGAACAGATACGCAGTATTTT. This translates into CASSLEGEGTDTQYF.

The chain has TRBV7-9 and TRBJ2-1; possibly TRBD1 for D (5 bases). CDR1 and CDR2 from the germline V gene are SEHNR and FQNEAQ (reference sequence). Trimming removed 6 bases from V and 2 bases from J, with 11 bases in between. The CDR3 is 14 amino acids. Written as DNA, the CDR3 is TGTGCCAGCAGGGGCCCAGGGACCTACAATGAGCAGTTCTTC. Protein: CASRGPGTYNEQFF. The full variable domain, completed using reference TRBV7-9 and TRBJ2-1, is DTGVSQNPRHKITKRGQNVTFRCDPISEHNRLYWYRQTLGQGPEFLTYFQNEAQLEKSRLLSDRFSAERPKGSFSTLEIQRTEQGDSAMYLCASRGPGTYNEQFFGPGTRLTVL.

The V gene is TRBV7-6, the J gene TRBJ2-5; D perhaps matches TRBD1 (5 bases). Germline loops: CDR1 SGHVS, CDR2 FNYEAQ. The length of the CDR3 is 15 residues. V was cut by 2 bases and J by 1 base, with 11 bases left in between. CDR3 residues: CASSLTGIIQETQYF. CDR3 coding DNA: TGTGCCAGCAGCTTAACAGGAATCATCCAAGAGACCCAGTACTTC.

The chain has TRBV28 and TRBJ2-2; the match to TRBD1 covers 9 bases. Looked up from germline, CDR1 is MDHEN and CDR2 is SYDVKM. CDR3 length: 15 residues. The ends lost 3 bases at V and 7 bases at J; junction bases unmatched: 6. The CDR3 loop reads CASSFGTGRGGELFF. CDR3 coding DNA: TGTGCCAGCAGTTTTGGGACAGGGAGGGGCGGGGAGCTGTTTTTT.

This chain uses TRBV6-5 with TRBJ2-7; 9 nucleotides match TRBD1. The V segment lost 6 bases and the J segment 3 bases; nucleotides outside the gene matches: 9. CDR1 MNHEY and CDR2 SVGAGI come from the germline V gene. This CDR3 comprises 15 residues. DNA for the CDR3: TGTGCCAGCAGCCCCGGACAGGGGAAGGGCTACGAGCAGTACTTC. Amino acids: CASSPGQGKGYEQYF.

This clone was recorded a few times. The chain is built from TRBV28 and TRBJ1-1; D call uncertain. The CDR3 totals 13 residues. The V end lost 2 bases, the J end lost 0 bases, and 4 bases lay between the germline ends. CDR1 and CDR2 (germline): MDHEN, SYDVKM. In DNA form, the CDR3 reads TGTGCCAGCAGTTTAAGCCTGAACACTGAAGCTTTCTTT. Encoded protein: CASSLSLNTEAFF.

The rearrangement links TRBV5-1 to TRBJ2-7; 7 bases match TRBD1. Looked up from germline, CDR1 is SGHRS and CDR2 is YFSETQ. There are 13 residues in the CDR3. V lost 4 bases to trimming and J lost 4 bases; unmatched junction nucleotides: 5. CDR3 region: CASSKDREYEQYF. The CDR3 DNA sequence: TGCGCCAGCAGCAAAGACAGGGAATACGAGCAGTACTTC.

Comment on this clone: A read error may produce the germline difference seen at one junction end. This rearrangement joins TRBV7-9 to TRBJ2-5; the D gene is possibly TRBD2 (6 bases). The CDR3 has 13 amino acids. The germline gives CDR1 SEHNR, CDR2 FQNEAQ (reference sequence). In DNA, the CDR3 is TGTTCCAGCCTTATCCAGGGAGGAGAGACCCAGTACTTC. Translating gives CSSLIQGGETQYF.

This clone was counted only a few times. This chain joins TRBV11-3 and TRBJ2-7, with 12 nucleotides matching TRBD2. V trimming: 5 bases; J trimming: 8 bases; junction bases outside the gene matches: 10. This CDR3 is 15 amino acids long. The germline CDR1 and CDR2 sequences are SGHNT and YENEEA. CDR3 sequence (DNA): TGTGCCAGCAGCATTTCGACTAGCGGGAGAGTCAAGCAGTACTTC. Encoded protein: CASSISTSGRVKQYF.

This clone occurred a few times. The chain is built from TRBV7-2 and TRBJ2-1; 10 nucleotides agree with TRBD1. The CDR3 covers 18 residues. J gave up 3 bases and V 3 bases, and 11 bases lay outside the gene matches. CDR1 and CDR2 (germline): SGHTA, FQGNSA. CDR3 in amino acids: CASSFHSPGTGDYNEQFF. In DNA form, the CDR3 reads TGTGCCAGCAGCTTCCACTCCCCCGGGACAGGGGACTACAATGAGCAGTTCTTC.

This clone appeared a few times. The rearrangement links TRBV6-1 to TRBJ2-3, with D unresolved. Per the germline V gene, CDR1 is MNHNS and CDR2 is SASEGT. The V gene lost 7 bases and the J gene lost 5 bases, with 7 bases spanning the gap. CDR3 length equals 11 residues. The CDR3 sequence: CASMRRDTQYF. The CDR3 DNA sequence: TGTGCCAGCATGAGGAGAGATACGCAGTATTTT.

V is TRBV18 and J is TRBJ1-2, with 7 bases lining up with TRBD1. With V trimmed by 2 bases and J by 8 bases, 11 bases remained unmatched. The CDR3 is 15 residues long. Germline lookup yields CDR1 KGHSH and CDR2 LQKENI. CDR3: CASSPEGGGSGGYTF. In DNA, the CDR3 is TGTGCCAGCTCACCAGAAGGAGGGGGCTCAGGCGGCTACACCTTC.

The chain uses TRBV2 and TRBJ1-3, with D maybe TRBD1 (5 bases). V lost 8 bases, J lost 4 bases, and 12 bases lay in between. Germline-derived CDR1 and CDR2 are SNHLY and FYNNEI. CDR3 length: 13 residues. CDR3 DNA sequence: TGTGCCAGCGGGGCCTCAGTAGGAAACACCATATATTTT. Translation: CASGASVGNTIYF.

The chain links TRBV5-1 to TRBJ2-7; a possible D gene is TRBD2 (6 bases). CDR1 is SGHRS and CDR2 is YFSETQ in the germline V gene. This CDR3 contains 15 residues. V lost 4 bases to trimming and J lost 0 bases, with 14 bases between them. The CDR3 sequence is CASSPSAFSSYEQYF. The CDR3 nucleotides are TGCGCCAGCAGCCCTAGCGCCTTTAGCTCCTACGAGCAGTACTTC.

This chain joins TRBV28 and TRBJ1-1, with D tentatively TRBD1 (5 bases). Trimming stripped 6 bases from V and 0 bases from J, with 17 bases between. CDR1 and CDR2 (germline): MDHEN, SYDVKM. The CDR3 is 16 residues long. CDR3 in DNA: TGTGCCAGCAGACCCCGGGGGGGACTAATGAACACTGAAGCTTTCTTT. Residues: CASRPRGGLMNTEAFF.